Sequencing of this T cell receptor (beta chain) was carried out in a study of regulatory T cells in long-lasting Graves disease. Time point meaning: newly diagnosed GD, antithyroid drugs for less than 3 months. From PBMCs, RNA was extracted and then used to make the TCR library. To make TCR beta libraries, researchers used iRepertoire HTBI primers and Arm-PCR of CDR3 regions. Each CDR3 protein gets one entry after TCRdb re-called the multiplex PCR reads with MiXCR. The repertoire holds approximately 480,000 distinct CDR3 sequences, with roughly 16% as singletons. V trimming: 5 bases; J trimming: 8 bases; junction bases outside the gene matches: 13. CDR1 is MDHEN and CDR2 is SYDVKM in the germline V gene. The CDR3 spans 15 residues. This clonotype was found many times. These records were also assigned to another study, of T cells in Graves' hyperthyroidism and ophthalmopathy. From that report: Diagnoses used clinical symptoms, serum thyroxine and TRAb, thyroid ultrasound and orbital computed tomography. For ophthalmopathy, model prediction preceded onset by a median 6.5 months.

The source was peripheral blood mononuclear cells (PBMCs), collected at new diagnosis, from a patient treated with antithyroid drugs. The TCR originated in a man aged 35-49 years with Graves disease. The V and J genes are TRBV28 and TRBJ1-2; 8 bases match TRBD1. CDR3 DNA: TGTGCCAGCAGTCCGCCGGGCACAGGGGGTGGCGGCTACACCTTC. As protein: CASSPPGTGGGGYTF.